The 15 T cell receptor beta chains below all came from one sample that was sequenced in a study of T cells in Graves' hyperthyroidism and ophthalmopathy. Amplification targeted TCR beta CDR3 regions from RNA transcripts. Using the HTBI primer set, a first-round RT-PCR was run on the TCR CDR3. TCRdb analysed the multiplex PCR reads with MiXCR anew, one entry per CDR3 protein. Among roughly 800,000 distinct CDR3 sequences listed, over 35% were seen once. The sequencing input was blood. All receptors come from a man aged 18 to 29 with Graves' hyperthyroidism.

The table lists this clonotype with many counts. The J gene is TRBJ1-4, the V gene TRBV13; 7 bases agree with TRBD1. CDR3 length equals 14 residues. Trimming at V came to 4 bases and at J to 8 bases, leaving 7 bases not matched to a gene. The germline gives CDR1 PRHDT, CDR2 FYEKMQ (reference sequence). The CDR3 coding sequence is TGTGCCAGCAGCTACACAGGGGTTGACGAAAAACTGTTTTTT. Translation: CASSYTGVDEKLFF.

The gene calls are TRBV3-1 and TRBJ2-7; weak D call: TRBD2 (6 bases). The ends were cut back, 5 bases at V and 5 bases at J, with 13 bases in the middle. This CDR3 has 13 residues. Looked up from germline, CDR1 is LGHDT and CDR2 is YNNKEL (reference sequence). The CDR3 region is CASSTRGLDEQYF. CDR3 DNA sequence: TGTGCCAGCAGCACGCGGGGTTTGGACGAGCAGTACTTC.

This clonotype was detected ten times or more. This rearrangement joins TRBV29-1 to TRBJ2-7; D uncertain. Trimming removed 7 bases from V and 12 bases from J, with 19 bases in between. CDR1 is SQVTM, CDR2 ANQGSEA, per germline. This CDR3 has 11 residues. The CDR3 region is CSGKDLPRRYF. CDR3 nucleotides: TGCAGCGGGAAGGACCTCCCGAGAAGGTACTTC.

This sequence joins TRBV7-9 and TRBJ1-1; a weak D match, TRBD1 (6 bases). In germline, CDR1 is SEHNR, CDR2 FQNEAQ (reference sequence). This CDR3 contains 15 residues. Trimming stripped 6 bases from V and 1 base from J, with 15 bases between. The CDR3 nucleotides are TGTGCCAGCAGTTCGAGGGGGGCGTCGAACACTGAAGCTTTCTTT. Translated: CASSSRGASNTEAFF.

This clonotype has a single count. It may be a read error: a sequence one base away is much more abundant. J is TRBJ1-1 and V is TRBV20-1; the D is unclear. Germline loops: CDR1 DFQATT, CDR2 SNEGSKA (reference sequence). Trimming took 6 bases from V and 0 from J, leaving 11 bases between them. This CDR3 is 13 amino acids long. CDR3 sequence: CSASPPMNTEAFF. The CDR3 nucleotides are TGCAGTGCCTCCCCGCCGATGAACACTGAAGCTTTCTTT.

This clonotype was observed a few times. The rearrangement links TRBV6-1 to TRBJ1-2; D remains unclear. The germline V gene has CDR1 MNHNS and CDR2 SASEGT. CDR3 length equals 15 residues. V lost 7 bases and J 0 bases, leaving 15 bases between the germline ends. DNA for the CDR3: TGTGCCAGCATATTGGTGGACGGATCTAACTATGGCTACACCTTC. Translated, it gives CASILVDGSNYGYTF.

The chain has TRBV7-2 and TRBJ2-7, with D tentatively TRBD2 (5 bases). This CDR3 has 13 amino acids. The V gene's germline CDR1 is SGHTA and CDR2 FQGNSA. The germline V and J ends were trimmed by 4 bases and 2 bases, with 9 bases remaining between them. The CDR3 protein is CASSSHGTYEQYF. DNA for the CDR3: TGTGCCAGCAGCTCCCACGGGACCTACGAGCAGTACTTC. Full variable domain (outside the CDR3, taken from reference TRBV7-2 and TRBJ2-7): GAGVSQSPSNKVTEKGKDVELRCDPISGHTALYWYRQSLGQGLEFLIYFQGNSAPDKSGLPSDRFSAERTGGSVSTLTIQRTQQEDSAVYLCASSSHGTYEQYFGPGTRLTVT.

This clonotype came up once. V is TRBV29-1 and J is TRBJ1-1; D is uncertain. V lost 1 base and J 8 bases, leaving 5 bases between the germline ends. Germline V gene data show CDR1 as SQVTM and CDR2 as ANQGSEA. The length of the CDR3 is 10 residues. The CDR3 DNA is TGCAGCGTTGAAGGGCGCGAAGCTTTCTTT. Its translation: CSVEGREAFF.

This clonotype was seen a handful of times. Here the CDR3 reads CASSLEGTGGSAFF. In DNA, the CDR3 is TGCGCCAGCAGCTTGGAAGGGACAGGGGGAAGTGCTTTCTTT. The chain couples TRBV5-1 to TRBJ1-1; TRBD1 matches 11 bases. Trimming removed 0 bases from V and 11 bases from J; junction bases left unmatched: 6. This CDR3 is 14 amino acids long. Germline V CDR1 and CDR2: SGHRS, YFSETQ.

This clonotype was seen many times. V is TRBV12-3 or TRBV12-4 and J is TRBJ1-4; D gene ambiguous. CDR3 length equals 12 residues. Between the trimmed V and J ends, which lost 6 bases and 8 bases, there was a span of 10 bases. Here the CDR3 DNA reads TGTGCCAGCAGCGACACTGACGAAAAACTGTTTTTT. Protein sequence: CASSDTDEKLFF.

This clonotype was recorded a few times. The rearrangement links TRBV9 to TRBJ2-5; 7 bases are a match to TRBD1. In germline, CDR1 is SGDLS, CDR2 YYNGEE. V gave up 4 bases and J gave up 1 base; unmatched junction bases: 7. The CDR3 totals 15 residues. CDR3 DNA sequence: TGTGCCAGCAGCTCCACAGGGGTGCTCCAAGAGACCCAGTACTTC. This encodes CASSSTGVLQETQYF.

This clonotype was found many times. The chain uses TRBV7-6 and TRBJ1-2; 9 bases align to TRBD1. V dropped 5 bases and J dropped 5; count of bases not matched to a gene: 3. CDR1 and CDR2 (germline): SGHVS, FNYEAQ. CDR3 length equals 13 residues. As DNA, the CDR3 is TGTGCCAGCAGCATCGGACAGGGGTATGGCTACACCTTC. This sequence encodes CASSIGQGYGYTF.

V gene TRBV6-6 combines with J gene TRBJ1-1; weak D call: TRBD1 (6 bases). There are 14 residues in the CDR3. Germline V gene data show CDR1 as MNHNY and CDR2 as SVGAGI (reference sequence). V was pared by 5 bases and J by 3 bases, with 13 bases between. The CDR3 spells CASSRNRVDTEAFF. The CDR3 DNA is TGTGCCAGCAGTCGGAACAGGGTAGACACTGAAGCTTTCTTT.

This clonotype was seen many times. V and J are TRBV5-1 and TRBJ2-7; D could derive from TRBD1 or TRBD2 (5 bases each). Between the trimmed V and J ends, which lost 0 bases and 5 bases, there was a span of 18 bases. The CDR3 contains 16 residues. Germline CDR1 and CDR2: SGHRS and YFSETQ. CDR3 sequence (DNA): TGCGCCAGCAGCTTGGAAGGGGACGCCGGAATGAACGAGCAGTACTTC. This translates into CASSLEGDAGMNEQYF.

This clonotype came up many times. The gene calls are TRBV7-9 and TRBJ2-6; TRBD1 is a possible D gene (5 bases). Germline V gene lookup returns CDR1 SEHNR and CDR2 FQNEAQ (reference sequence). Trimming left V 4 bases short and J 1 base short, with 11 bases between. CDR3 length: 16 residues. This chain's CDR3 is CASSSDQGSGANVLTF. DNA of the CDR3: TGTGCCAGCAGCTCAGATCAGGGTTCTGGGGCCAACGTCCTGACTTTC.